This T cell receptor (beta chain) derives from a study of OX40 agonist ivuxolimab in advanced cancers. Findings of the study overall: CD8+ T cells were the subset that, on average, had more expanded clones than CD4+.

As to this clone: What it binds is not known.

J was trimmed by 5 bases and V by 3 bases; bases with no gene match: 15. Germline lookup yields CDR1 SGHRS and CDR2 YFSETQ. The CDR3 length is 17 residues. Only in-frame clones appear in the TCRdb table, and some are missing; sequencing was by immunoSEQ multiplex PCR. The sample lists tens of thousands of clones, 81% seen once, with about 1% in the top ten. Sequencing used CD4+ or CD8+ T cells sorted from blood, obtained in a trial of the OX40 agonist ivuxolimab. The chain joins TRBV5-1 to TRBJ2-5; 8 bases match TRBD1. The sequence derives from an adult with an advanced solid tumor such as melanoma, head and neck, liver or kidney cancer. In DNA, the CDR3 is TGCGCCAGCAGCTCCAGCCCCCCAGGGGGCACCGGGGAGACCCAGTACTTC. Translation: CASSSSPPGGTGETQYF.